This T cell receptor (beta chain) was found in a study of early T cells in non-severe SARS-CoV-2 infection. The length of the CDR3 is 14 residues. V lost 1 base, J lost 1 base, and 8 bases lay in between. The germline V gene has CDR1 SGHRS and CDR2 YFSETQ. This clonotype was detected ten times or more. Individual cDNA molecules received unique molecular identifiers. MiXCR, run by TCRdb on the 5' RACE reads, gives a single entry per CDR3 protein. The repertoire holds tens of thousands of distinct CDR3 sequences, with about 10% as singletons. The chain combines TRBV5-1 with TRBJ2-5, with D tentatively TRBD2 (5 bases). The sample consisted of whole blood. The sequence was obtained from an adult who was a healthcare worker with PCR-confirmed SARS-CoV-2 infection or an uninfected control (not recorded which). The CDR3 region is CASSLLGLQETQYF. The CDR3 coding sequence is TGCGCCAGCAGCTTGCTCGGACTCCAAGAGACCCAGTACTTC.